This T cell receptor (beta chain) appears in the sequencing data of a study of cytomegalovirus exposure and HLA in healthy donors (dated by TCRdb to about 2017). A note on the overall study: In an earlier analysis of 587 of the donors, 250 to 350 Gb of sequence data and 100 million or so unique TCR beta sequences from 150 million to 200 million T cells were reported. An early release that covered some 630 HLA-typed donors contained about 300 gigabases of sequencing data and 70 million to 100 million unique TCR sequences. Of the approximately 400 genotyped donors, 65% to 90% fell in the genetic ancestry cluster associated with self-reported Caucasian donors. The aim of the study was to test whether cataloging public T cell receptors could identify signatures of past pathogen exposure. The T cell repertoires of about 700 subjects were profiled by immunosequencing and related to cytomegalovirus serostatus. Besides the first cohort of 666 subjects, a separate validation cohort made up of over 100 different subjects was used. The study combined high-throughput TCR immunosequencing, statistical association of individual TCRs with disease status, and machine learning to predict cytomegalovirus infection status. In a later analysis, previously published TCR beta repertoires from several hundred donors were re-analyzed and high-resolution HLA genotyping was added so that TCR occurrence patterns could be studied. In the later analysis, no new phenotypic data were used to find candidate immune exposures; instead, reliance was placed on TCR beta sequences and their occurrence across donors. An earlier analysis of some 500 of the donors used high-throughput TCR beta sequencing to judge whether each TCR beta V gene segment behaved as functional or pseudogenic. Donor age, sex, ethnicity and CMV serostatus were compiled alongside the repertoire data. A later genetic analysis used genome-wide SNP genotypes for about three fifths of the roughly 700 donors, treating that subset as a discovery cohort. Every discovery cohort repertoire had been produced on one sequencing platform. HLA typing covered class I and class II loci at four-digit resolution. The number of typed donors differed by locus: roughly 620-630 for A, B, C, DRB1 and DQB1; 522 for DQA1; 606 for DPA1; and some 450 for DPB1. Five DR-DQ haplotypes were handled as single units for association and clustering, since linkage in the cohort was strong. Among about 370 genotyped donors of the cohort, an average of around 240,000 unique TCR beta nucleotide sequences was sequenced per donor, of which roughly 17% were non-productive. Summary of the overall study and its limitations: At a false discovery rate of 0.05, a later analysis linked fewer than 20,000 TCR beta sequences to specific HLA alleles. The study listed 164 TCR beta chains as associated with cytomegalovirus. Correlated functional status among segregating V segments might reflect linkage disequilibrium, but an unknown experimental factor could not be ruled out. Only TCR beta chains were sequenced in this cohort, and the absence of alpha or paired-chain data limited detectable features. A later analysis found that HLA-associated TCR beta chains were more clonally expanded and had lower generation probabilities than equally common non-associated chains. While some public TCRs were present in many individuals, most TCR sequences turned up only very rarely across donors. In a later genetic analysis, fewer N-insertions in productive TCRs were reported among donors in an Asian-associated ancestry cluster than the roughly 710-donor mean. Presence/absence analyses assumed roughly uniform sequencing depth across donors, an assumption that may not hold. Because counts were too low, about 18 rarely observed V segments, including chromosome 9 orphons, were excluded from the earlier analysis of several hundred of the donors. Because the 87-base-pair reads could not distinguish some IMGT-functional V segments, including TRBV6-2 and TRBV6-3, those segments were excluded. Because HLA typing was missing for some donors at each locus, association tests included only the typed subset. CMV serostatus was the only immune exposure information available for the cohort. Several of the top co-occurrence clusters appeared to be linked to parvovirus B19, influenza, CMV and Epstein-Barr virus, according to a later analysis. It was suggested by the authors that the approach could potentially be generalized to other disease states and immunological phenotypes. According to a later analysis, most CMV-associated TCR beta chains appeared to be HLA-restricted, and the HLA associations seemed to be driven largely by CMV exposure. A further reported finding was that TCR beta sequences accurately predicted the HLA-A and HLA-B alleles for most subjects in the first cohort. The classifier was reported to diagnose cytomegalovirus status with high specificity and sensitivity in both the original cohort and the validation cohort. The sequencing pipeline was judged likely to have produced a cluster of highly shared sequence variants as a technical artifact. In a later genetic analysis, a missense DCLRE1C variant was associated with V-gene and J-gene trimming of TCR beta chains, and the association was replicated in an independent cohort. According to a later analysis, TCR association rates differed among HLA loci, with DRB1 alleles showing the most associated TCRs and HLA-C alleles showing the fewest. In an earlier analysis of about 550 of the donors, most TCR beta V segments were observed in productive rearrangements about 90% or about 30% of the time, broadly matching IMGT annotations. When HLA alleles, especially DR and DQ, strongly co-occurred, TCR associations were difficult to assign to individual alleles. Three of the identified cytomegalovirus-associated TCR beta chains were confirmed in vitro to be specific for cytomegalovirus antigens.

This clone was recorded once. Its antigen is unknown. No base qualities exist here, and no much larger clone lies one base off it. From the cysteine through the phenylalanine, the CDR3 covers 16 amino acids. Only CDR3 DNA is held: 48 bases, read in frame from base 1. Trimming at the junction amounts to 2 bases on V and 2 bases on J, and the germline ends lie 10 bases apart. Reading the germline V gene gives CDR1 MDHEN and CDR2 SYDVKM. Libraries were prepared through the immunoSEQ multiplex PCR assay. For the multiplex PCR, a mixture combining 60 forward primers for TCR Vbeta segments and 13 reverse primers for TCR Jbeta segments was used. Amplification of the CDR3 region of rearranged TCR beta genes was performed with a multiplex PCR assay on genomic DNA. On the Illumina HiSeq System, the amplified TCR beta libraries were sequenced as 87-base-pair reads. The published analysis was carried out like this. A later analysis counted around 72 million unique TCR beta chains across the 650 to 800 repertoires, and 9 million to 14 million of these chains were shared by at least two donors. Raw reads were error-corrected and collapsed into unique sequences with a nearest-neighbor algorithm that merged closely related sequences to remove PCR and sequencing errors. V, D and J gene segments were assigned by aligning CDR3 sequences to IMGT reference sequences. Each retained sequence needed at least a six-nucleotide match to both a V gene segment and a J gene segment. Rearrangements were classified as productive when the CDR3 lacked stop codons and remained in frame with V and J, and all other rearrangements were classified as non-productive. CDR3 was defined by IMGT convention, running from the second conserved V-encoded cysteine to the conserved J-encoded phenylalanine. The earlier analysis of 587 of the donors excluded sequences that lacked an unambiguous match to a single V gene segment. An earlier analysis of approximately 590 of the donors called V segments functional above 56.7% productive rearrangements and segregating when the between-donor standard deviation exceeded 5%. A statistical classification framework was developed to diagnose cytomegalovirus status using the catalog of TCR beta chain sequences. In a later analysis, TCR nucleotide sequences were compared against IMGT/GENE-DB human TR gene sequences so that V and J genes could be assigned. In a later analysis, CDR3 sequences and most-parsimonious VDJ recombination scenarios were assigned using the TCRdist pipeline. A later analysis defined each TCR beta chain by its CDR3 amino acid sequence plus V-gene family, and excluded reads lacking a unique V-gene family. To address suspected cross-contamination and a sequencing artifact, a later analysis removed under 600 highly shared, low-generation-probability nucleotide sequences. In a later analysis, a clonal expansion index was calculated for each public chain from normalized within-repertoire ranks of inferred template counts. A later analysis computed generation probabilities with a VDJ recombination model fitted to out-of-frame rearrangements, and checked the results against IGoR. In a later analysis, TCR-TCR, TCR-HLA and TCR-CMV co-occurrence was scored with hypergeometric tests, and a repertoire-size bias correction was applied to TCR pairs. In a later analysis, false discovery rates were estimated by permuting HLA or CMV assignments 20 times. In a later analysis, co-occurring TCRs were grouped using DBSCAN, with TCRdist sequence similarity added in when clustering inside HLA-allele-positive subsets. For co-occurrence clustering, repertoires with fewer than 30,000 or more than 120,000 public chains were excluded, along with roughly five repertoires with anomalous nucleotide sharing. TCRdb's version of the immuneACCESS table is confined to in-frame rearrangements and falls short of the full clone set. An unresolved V gene accounts for under half of the shortfall where checked; the remainder is of unknown origin. That table supplies the V and J calls and clone size; D and trimming were determined from the DNA. For this sample the table gives some 200,000 clones, of which roughly 80% were detected only once. Jointly, the top ten make up 3.5% to 4% of the sample.

The cohort was made up of roughly 670 healthy bone marrow donors. All cohort members were sampled while nominally healthy, although unrecorded immune exposures were likely present. The donor was CMV seronegative and belonged to the group of over 300 seronegative cohort members. A peripheral blood sample was collected from each donor, and TCR beta sequencing was performed on peripheral blood mononuclear cells. The Qiagen DNeasy Blood Extraction Kit was used to extract genomic DNA from the blood cell samples. The chain joins TRBV28 to TRBJ2-6; TRBD1 is a possible D gene, resting on 5 matching bases. Material: PBMCs. This TCR was sampled from a man between 45 and 60 years old in good health and CMV-seronegative. CDR3 protein: CASSLRVGAGANVLTF. In nucleotide form, the sequence is TGTGCCAGCAGTTTAAGAGTAGGGGCTGGGGCCAACGTCCTGACTTTC. Reference TRBV28 and TRBJ2-6 proteins supply the regions before and after the CDR3; the full variable domain is: DVKVTQSSRYLVKRTGEKVFLECVQDMDHENMFWYRQDPGLGLRLIYFSYDVKMKEKGDIPEGYSVSREKKERFSLILESASTNQTSMYLCASSLRVGAGANVLTFGAGSRLTVL.